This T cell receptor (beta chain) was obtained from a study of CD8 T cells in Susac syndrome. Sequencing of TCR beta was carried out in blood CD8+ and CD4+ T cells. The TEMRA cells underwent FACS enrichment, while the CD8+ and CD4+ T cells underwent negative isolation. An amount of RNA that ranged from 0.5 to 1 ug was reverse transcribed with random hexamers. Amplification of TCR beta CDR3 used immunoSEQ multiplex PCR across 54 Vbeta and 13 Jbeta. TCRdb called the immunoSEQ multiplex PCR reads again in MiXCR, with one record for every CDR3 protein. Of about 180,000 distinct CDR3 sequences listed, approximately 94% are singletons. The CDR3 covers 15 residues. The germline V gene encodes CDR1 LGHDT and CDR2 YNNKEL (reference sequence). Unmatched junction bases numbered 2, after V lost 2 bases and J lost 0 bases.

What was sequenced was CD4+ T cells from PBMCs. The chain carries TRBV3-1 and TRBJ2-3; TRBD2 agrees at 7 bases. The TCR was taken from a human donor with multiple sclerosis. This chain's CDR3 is CASSQWGGSTDTQYF. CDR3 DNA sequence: TGTGCCAGCAGCCAATGGGGGGGAAGCACAGATACGCAGTATTTT.